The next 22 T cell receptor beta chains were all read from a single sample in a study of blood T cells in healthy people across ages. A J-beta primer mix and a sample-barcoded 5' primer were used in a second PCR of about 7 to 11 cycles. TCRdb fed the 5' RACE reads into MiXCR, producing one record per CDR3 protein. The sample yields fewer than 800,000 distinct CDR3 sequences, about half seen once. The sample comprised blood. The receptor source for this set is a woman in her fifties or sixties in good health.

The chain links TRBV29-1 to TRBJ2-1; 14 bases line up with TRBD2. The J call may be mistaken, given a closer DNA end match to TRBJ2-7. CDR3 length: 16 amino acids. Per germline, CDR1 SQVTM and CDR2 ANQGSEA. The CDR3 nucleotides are TGCAGCGTTGTCGACGGACTAGCGGGAGGTGGGGATGAGCAGTACTTC. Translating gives CSVVDGLAGGGDEQYF.

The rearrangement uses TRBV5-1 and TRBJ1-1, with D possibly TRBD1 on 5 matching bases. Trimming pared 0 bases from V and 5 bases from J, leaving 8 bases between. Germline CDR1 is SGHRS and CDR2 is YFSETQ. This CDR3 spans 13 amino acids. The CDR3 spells CASSLAGITEAFF. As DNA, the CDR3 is TGCGCCAGCAGCTTGGCAGGGATAACTGAAGCTTTCTTT.

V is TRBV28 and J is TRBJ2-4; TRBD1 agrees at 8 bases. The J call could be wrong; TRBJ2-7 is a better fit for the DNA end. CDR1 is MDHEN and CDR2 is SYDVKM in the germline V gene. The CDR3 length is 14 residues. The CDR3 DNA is TGTGCCAGCAACTTCAGGGGGCAATCCTACGAGCAGTACTTC. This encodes CASNFRGQSYEQYF.

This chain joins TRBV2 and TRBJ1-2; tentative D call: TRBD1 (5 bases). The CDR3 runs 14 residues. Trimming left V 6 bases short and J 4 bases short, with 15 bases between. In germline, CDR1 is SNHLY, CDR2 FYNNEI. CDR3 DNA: TGTGCCAGCAGAGGCCCAGGGACCGGCTATGGCTACACCTTC. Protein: CASRGPGTGYGYTF.

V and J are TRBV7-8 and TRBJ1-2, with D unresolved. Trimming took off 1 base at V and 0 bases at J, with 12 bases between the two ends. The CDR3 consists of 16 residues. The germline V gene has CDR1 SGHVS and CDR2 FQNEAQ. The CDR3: CASSLGYRGANYGYTF. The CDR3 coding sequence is TGTGCCAGCAGCTTAGGGTACCGGGGTGCTAACTATGGCTACACCTTC.

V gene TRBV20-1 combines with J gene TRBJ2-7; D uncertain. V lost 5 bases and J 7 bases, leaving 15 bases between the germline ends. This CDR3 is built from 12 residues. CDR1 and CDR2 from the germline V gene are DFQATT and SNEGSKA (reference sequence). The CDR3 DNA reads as TGCAGTGCTGGCGGTAGGGTGAATGAGCAGTACTTC. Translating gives CSAGGRVNEQYF.

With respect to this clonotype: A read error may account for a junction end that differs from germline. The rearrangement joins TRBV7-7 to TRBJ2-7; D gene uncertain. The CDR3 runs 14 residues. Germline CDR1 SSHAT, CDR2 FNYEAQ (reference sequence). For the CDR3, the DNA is TGTGCTAGCAGCTCAAACTTAGGAGCCTACGAGCAGTACTTC. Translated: CASSSNLGAYEQYF.

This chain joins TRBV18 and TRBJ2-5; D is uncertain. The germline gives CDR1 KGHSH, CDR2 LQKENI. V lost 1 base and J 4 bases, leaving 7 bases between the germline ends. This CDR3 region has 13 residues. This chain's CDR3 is CASSPLGVETQYF. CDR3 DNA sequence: TGTGCCAGCTCACCACTTGGGGTAGAGACCCAGTACTTC.

The CDR3 nucleotides are TGTGCCAGCAGCCCGGGACAGGGCTTAAGCGAGCAGTACTTC. Translation gives CASSPGQGLSEQYF. This sequence joins TRBV12-3 or TRBV12-4 and TRBJ2-7; 9 bases are shared with TRBD1. The CDR3 sequence is 14 residues long. V lost 6 bases, J lost 6 bases, and 9 bases stayed unmatched.

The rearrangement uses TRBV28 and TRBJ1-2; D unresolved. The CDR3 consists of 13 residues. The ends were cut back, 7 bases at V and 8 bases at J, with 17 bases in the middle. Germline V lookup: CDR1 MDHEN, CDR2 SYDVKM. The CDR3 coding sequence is TGTGCCAGCAACAAGGAGACAAACGGCGGCTACACCTTC. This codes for CASNKETNGGYTF.

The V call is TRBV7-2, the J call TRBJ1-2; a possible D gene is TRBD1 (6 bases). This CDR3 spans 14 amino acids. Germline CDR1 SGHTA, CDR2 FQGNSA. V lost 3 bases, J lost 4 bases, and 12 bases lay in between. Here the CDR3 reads CASSLGRGGYGYTF. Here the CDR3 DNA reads TGTGCCAGCAGCTTGGGCAGGGGTGGCTATGGCTACACCTTC.

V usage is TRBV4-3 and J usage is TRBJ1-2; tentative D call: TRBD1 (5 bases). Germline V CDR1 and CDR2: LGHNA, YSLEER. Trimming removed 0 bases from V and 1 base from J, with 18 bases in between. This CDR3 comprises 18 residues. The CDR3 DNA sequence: TGCGCCAGCAGCCAAGAGCTTATTTCAGGGACCATTAACTATGGCTACACCTTC. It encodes CASSQELISGTINYGYTF.

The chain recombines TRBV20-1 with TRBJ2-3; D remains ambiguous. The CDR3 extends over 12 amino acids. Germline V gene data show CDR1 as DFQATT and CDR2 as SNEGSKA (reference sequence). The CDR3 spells CRFWESADTQYF. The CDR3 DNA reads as TGCAGATTTTGGGAAAGCGCAGATACGCAGTATTTT.

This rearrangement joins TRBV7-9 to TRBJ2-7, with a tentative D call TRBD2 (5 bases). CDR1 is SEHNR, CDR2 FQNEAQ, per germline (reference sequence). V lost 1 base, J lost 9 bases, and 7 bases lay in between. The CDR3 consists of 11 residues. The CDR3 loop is CASSLERRQYF. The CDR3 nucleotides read TGTGCCAGCAGCTTAGAGCGGAGGCAGTACTTC.

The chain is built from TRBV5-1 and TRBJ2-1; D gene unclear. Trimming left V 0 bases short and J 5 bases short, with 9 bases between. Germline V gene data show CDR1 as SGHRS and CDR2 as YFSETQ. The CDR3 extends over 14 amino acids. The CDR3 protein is CASSLGPPNNEQFF. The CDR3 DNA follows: TGCGCCAGCAGCTTGGGACCTCCTAACAATGAGCAGTTCTTC.

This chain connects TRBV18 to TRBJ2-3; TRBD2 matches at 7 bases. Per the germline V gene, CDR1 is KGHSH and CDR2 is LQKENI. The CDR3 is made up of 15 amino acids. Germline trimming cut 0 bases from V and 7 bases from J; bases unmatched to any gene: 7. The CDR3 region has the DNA TGTGCCAGCTCACCACCGTGGCGGGAGTCGTATACGCAGTATTTT. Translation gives CASSPPWRESYTQYF.

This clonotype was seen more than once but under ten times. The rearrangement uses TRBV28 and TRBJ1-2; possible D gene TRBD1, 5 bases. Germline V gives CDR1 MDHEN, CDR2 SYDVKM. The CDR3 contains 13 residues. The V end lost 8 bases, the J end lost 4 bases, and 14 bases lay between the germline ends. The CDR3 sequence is CASRPGAGYGYTF. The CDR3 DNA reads TGTGCCAGCCGTCCCGGGGCCGGCTATGGCTACACCTTC.

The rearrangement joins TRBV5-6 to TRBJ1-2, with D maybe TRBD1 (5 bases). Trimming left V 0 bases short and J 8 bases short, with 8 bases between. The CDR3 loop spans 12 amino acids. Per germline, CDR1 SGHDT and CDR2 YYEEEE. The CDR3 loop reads CASSLVGAGYTF. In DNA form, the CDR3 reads TGTGCCAGCAGCTTGGTAGGGGCAGGCTACACCTTC.

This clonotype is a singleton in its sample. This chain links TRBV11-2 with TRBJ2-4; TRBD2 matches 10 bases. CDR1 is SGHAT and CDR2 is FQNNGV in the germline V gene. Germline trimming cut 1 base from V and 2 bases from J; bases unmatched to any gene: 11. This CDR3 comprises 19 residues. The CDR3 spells CASSLGLAGVTGTKNIQYF. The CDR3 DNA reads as TGTGCCAGCAGCTTAGGGCTAGCGGGAGTCACGGGAACCAAAAACATTCAGTACTTC.

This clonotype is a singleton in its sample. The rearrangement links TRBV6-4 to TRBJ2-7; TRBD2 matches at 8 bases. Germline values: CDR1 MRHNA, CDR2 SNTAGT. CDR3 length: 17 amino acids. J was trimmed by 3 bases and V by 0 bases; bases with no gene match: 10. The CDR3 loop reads CASSDSVVAGGRYEQYF. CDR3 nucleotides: TGTGCCAGCAGTGACTCCGTCGTGGCGGGAGGCCGCTACGAGCAGTACTTC.

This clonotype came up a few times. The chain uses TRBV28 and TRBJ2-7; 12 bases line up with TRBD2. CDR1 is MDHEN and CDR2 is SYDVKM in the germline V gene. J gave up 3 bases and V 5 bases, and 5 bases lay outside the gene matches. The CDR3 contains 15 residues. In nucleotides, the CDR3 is TGTGCCAGCAGTCCAGGACTAGCGGGAATCTACGAGCAGTACTTC. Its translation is CASSPGLAGIYEQYF.

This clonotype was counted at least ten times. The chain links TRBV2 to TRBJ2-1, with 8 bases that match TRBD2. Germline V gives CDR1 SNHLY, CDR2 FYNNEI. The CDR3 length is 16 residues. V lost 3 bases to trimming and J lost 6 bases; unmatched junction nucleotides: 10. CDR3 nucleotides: TGTGCCAGCAGTGAGCAAGCGGGAGTTAGTAGCAATGAGCAGTTCTTC. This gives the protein CASSEQAGVSSNEQFF.